A single sample is the source of the 16 T cell receptor beta chains below, sequenced in a study of T cell changes during pregnancy in multiple sclerosis. Measured with immunoSEQ multiplex PCR; TCRdb has only the in-frame clones, and not every one. The sample consists of under 40,000 clones, roughly 93% of them appearing once. The specimen was CD8+ T cells from peripheral blood mononuclear cells, collected in the third trimester of pregnancy. Receptors originate from a female donor with multiple sclerosis, enrolled in a pregnancy study.

The sample holds one count of this clone. The gene calls are TRBV19 and TRBJ1-1; possible D gene TRBD1, 5 bases. V lost 3 bases to trimming and J lost 0 bases, with 8 bases between them. From germline, CDR1 is LNHDA and CDR2 SQIVND (reference sequence). This CDR3 is 14 amino acids long. CDR3 in DNA: TGTGCCAGTAGTATTGGGGCAATGAACACTGAAGCTTTCTTT. It translates to CASSIGAMNTEAFF.

This chain connects TRBV19 to TRBJ2-7; the match to TRBD1 covers 9 bases. V gave up 7 bases and J gave up 0 bases; unmatched junction bases: 10. Looked up from germline, CDR1 is LNHDA and CDR2 is SQIVND (reference sequence). The CDR3 totals 16 residues. CDR3 nucleotides: TGTGCCAGTAACCGGGACAGGGAGGCACCCTCCTACGAGCAGTACTTC. Its protein is CASNRDREAPSYEQYF.

V usage is TRBV13 and J usage is TRBJ2-3, with TRBD2 matching 14 bases. Germline trimming cut 5 bases from V and 4 bases from J; bases unmatched to any gene: 5. Germline V gene sequence: CDR1 PRHDT, CDR2 FYEKMQ (reference sequence). There are 16 residues in the CDR3. CDR3 residues: CASSGGLAGESDTQYF. CDR3 DNA sequence: TGTGCCAGCAGCGGGGGACTAGCGGGGGAATCAGATACGCAGTATTTT.

This clone was recorded only once. This sequence joins TRBV29-1 and TRBJ2-3; D not resolved. CDR1 is SQVTM and CDR2 is ANQGSEA in the germline V gene. The V end was cut by 3 bases, the J end by 6 bases, with 7 bases between. The CDR3 sequence is 11 residues long. As DNA, the CDR3 is TGCAGCGTTGATCCCATGGATACGCAGTATTTT. Translated: CSVDPMDTQYF.

The CDR3 region is CASSLDGGNQPQHF. For the CDR3, the DNA is TGCGCCAGCAGCTTGGACGGGGGTAATCAGCCCCAGCATTTT. This chain uses TRBV5-1 with TRBJ1-5; possible D gene TRBD1, 5 bases. Germline lookup yields CDR1 SGHRS and CDR2 YFSETQ. This CDR3 region has 14 residues. Trimming stripped 0 bases from V and 4 bases from J, with 8 bases between.

This rearrangement joins TRBV19 to TRBJ1-4, with 10 bases lining up with TRBD1. CDR1 and CDR2 (germline): LNHDA, SQIVND (reference sequence). The length of the CDR3 is 19 residues. Losses at the gene ends were 5 bases for V and 3 bases for J; bases not matched to a gene: 15. The CDR3 sequence is CASSRRDRGKIIANEKLFF. The DNA for the CDR3 is TGTGCCAGTAGTCGTCGGGACAGGGGAAAGATAATCGCTAATGAAAAACTGTTTTTT.

The chain carries TRBV9 and TRBJ2-1; D gene ambiguous. Germline CDR1 is SGDLS and CDR2 is YYNGEE. Trimming took off 4 bases at V and 6 bases at J, with 14 bases between the two ends. This CDR3 region has 14 residues. The CDR3 loop is CASSPRSGSNEQFF. Here the CDR3 DNA reads TGTGCCAGCAGCCCACGATCTGGTAGCAATGAGCAGTTCTTC.

J is TRBJ2-7 and V is TRBV6-1; TRBD1 agrees at 7 bases. The CDR3 contains 15 residues. Trimming at V came to 3 bases and at J to 2 bases, leaving 7 bases not matched to a gene. The germline V gene encodes CDR1 MNHNS and CDR2 SASEGT. The CDR3 sequence: CASSEFGTEAYEQYF. In nucleotides, the CDR3 is TGTGCCAGCAGTGAGTTTGGGACAGAGGCCTACGAGCAGTACTTC.

This clone has only one observation. The CDR3 reads CASSHDLRGYTF. The DNA for the CDR3 is TGTGCCAGCAGTCACGATCTACGGGGCTACACCTTC. The chain recombines TRBV6-6 with TRBJ1-2; D ambiguous. Trimming removed 5 bases at V and 8 bases at J, with 12 bases between. The length of the CDR3 is 12 residues. Germline V CDR1 and CDR2: MNHNY, SVGAGI (reference sequence).

The chain recombines TRBV4-1 with TRBJ1-2; 10 bases align to TRBD1. Germline V gives CDR1 MGHRA, CDR2 YSYEKL. The CDR3 is 16 amino acids. V gave up 1 base and J gave up 4 bases; unmatched junction bases: 6. Here the CDR3 DNA reads TGCGCCAGCAGCCAAGCCGGGACAGGGGCTGTCTATGGCTACACCTTC. Its protein product is CASSQAGTGAVYGYTF.

The V and J genes are TRBV4-1 and TRBJ1-6; 7 nucleotides align to TRBD1. Per germline, CDR1 MGHRA and CDR2 YSYEKL. The CDR3 loop spans 16 amino acids. V gave up 2 bases and J gave up 9 bases; unmatched junction bases: 10. CDR3 residues: CASSQYHRGRRSPLHF. The CDR3 nucleotides are TGCGCCAGCAGCCAATACCACAGGGGACGGCGTTCACCCCTCCACTTT.

CDR3: CASSLGSGGANVLTF. The CDR3 DNA follows: TGTGCCAGCAGCTTAGGTAGCGGGGGGGCCAACGTCCTGACTTTC. This chain joins TRBV11-3 and TRBJ2-6, with TRBD2 matching over 7 bases. The germline V gene encodes CDR1 SGHNT and CDR2 YENEEA. There are 15 residues in the CDR3. V trimming: 1 base; J trimming: 4 bases; junction bases outside the gene matches: 1.

In regard to this clone: The junction differs from germline at one of its ends, possibly a read error. The gene calls are TRBV13 and TRBJ1-2, with D maybe TRBD1 (6 bases). The CDR3 spans 16 residues. Germline CDR1 and CDR2: PRHDT and FYEKMQ (reference sequence). The CDR3 DNA is TGTGCCAGCAGCCTAGGGGAAGGTGGGGGCGCTCATGGCTACACCTTC. It is translated as CASSLGEGGGAHGYTF.

The chain links TRBV2 to TRBJ2-7; D perhaps matches TRBD2 (6 bases). V lost 4 bases to trimming and J lost 4 bases, with 17 bases between them. Germline lookup yields CDR1 SNHLY and CDR2 FYNNEI. This CDR3 is 15 amino acids long. The CDR3 DNA sequence: TGTGCCAGCAGTGGGGTGCGGCAGGGAGGTTACGAGCAGTACTTC. It yields the protein CASSGVRQGGYEQYF.

The chain recombines TRBV4-1 with TRBJ2-3; D is perhaps TRBD1 (6 bases). From germline, CDR1 is MGHRA and CDR2 YSYEKL. V lost 1 base to trimming and J lost 1 base, with 15 bases between them. The CDR3 sequence is 17 residues long. The CDR3 nucleotides read TGCGCCAGCAGCCAAGGAGGGGGAATTGGCGGCACAGATACGCAGTATTTT. Its protein is CASSQGGGIGGTDTQYF.

This chain joins TRBV5-6 and TRBJ1-2; D is ambiguous. This CDR3 region has 12 residues. Per germline, CDR1 SGHDT and CDR2 YYEEEE. With 3 bases removed from V and 3 bases from J, the gap between germline ends came to 6 bases. CDR3 loop: CASSSGDYGYTF. The DNA of the CDR3 is TGTGCCAGCAGCTCCGGGGACTATGGCTACACCTTC.